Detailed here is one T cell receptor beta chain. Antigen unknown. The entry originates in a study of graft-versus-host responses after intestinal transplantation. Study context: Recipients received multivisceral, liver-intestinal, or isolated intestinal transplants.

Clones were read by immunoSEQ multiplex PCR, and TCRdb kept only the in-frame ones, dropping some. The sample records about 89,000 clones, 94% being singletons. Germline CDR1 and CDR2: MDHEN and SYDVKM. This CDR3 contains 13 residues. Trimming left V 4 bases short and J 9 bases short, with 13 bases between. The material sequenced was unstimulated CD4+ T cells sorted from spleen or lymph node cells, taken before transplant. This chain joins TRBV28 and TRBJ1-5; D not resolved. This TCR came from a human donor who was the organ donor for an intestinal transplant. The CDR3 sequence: CASSYPLSSPQHF. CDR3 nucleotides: TGTGCCAGCAGTTACCCGCTAAGCTCGCCCCAGCATTTT.